Presented here are 21 T cell receptor beta chains from one specimen sequenced in a study of shared clonotypes between healthy human individuals. Profiled with immunoSEQ multiplex PCR; TCRdb holds only in-frame clones, not every one. The sample has about 1 million clones; about 77% are singletons. Sequencing was carried out using memory CD4+ T cells sorted from blood. Sample subset: CD45RA-negative fraction. The receptors were sampled from a man aged 18-30 years in good health.

The CDR3 here is CASSPKAGETGELFF. CDR3 DNA sequence: TGCGCCAGCAGCCCAAAAGCGGGAGAAACCGGGGAGCTGTTTTTT. The chain couples TRBV5-1 to TRBJ2-2, with 8 bases identical to TRBD2. V lost 4 bases to trimming and J lost 5 bases; unmatched junction nucleotides: 7. Germline loops: CDR1 SGHRS, CDR2 YFSETQ. The CDR3 is made up of 15 amino acids.

About this clone: A far larger clone is only one base removed, so a read error is likely. The CDR3 is CASSFEGTLPNVQFF. CDR3 sequence (DNA): TGTGCCAGCAGCTTTGAGGGGACCCTTCCCAATGTGCAGTTCTTC. The V gene is TRBV5-6, the J gene TRBJ2-1; TRBD1 or TRBD2 may be the D gene (5 bases each). CDR1 SGHDT and CDR2 YYEEEE come from the germline V gene. There are 15 residues in the CDR3.

Points on this clone: Additional DNA sequences in this sample encode the identical CDR3. This chain connects TRBV6-5 to TRBJ1-1; tentatively, D is TRBD1 (5 bases). The CDR3 has 14 residues. Germline CDR1 and CDR2: MNHEY and SVGAGI. With 4 bases removed from V and 1 base from J, the gap between germline ends came to 10 bases. The CDR3 sequence is CASSSPGRNTEAFF. The CDR3 DNA follows: TGTGCCAGCAGTTCCCCAGGGAGGAACACTGAAGCTTTCTTT.

The chain couples TRBV6-6 to TRBJ1-5; D is undetermined. The V gene lost 5 bases and the J gene lost 0 bases, with 11 bases spanning the gap. This CDR3 is built from 15 residues. Germline CDR1 MNHNY, CDR2 SVGAGI (reference sequence). In nucleotides, the CDR3 is TGTGCCAGCAGTCAAGGGAGGAATAGCAATCAGCCCCAGCATTTT. Translation gives CASSQGRNSNQPQHF.

The chain carries TRBV29-1 and TRBJ1-5; unclear D gene. With 3 bases removed from V and 6 bases from J, the gap between germline ends came to 9 bases. This CDR3 is built from 12 residues. Germline V gene lookup returns CDR1 SQVTM and CDR2 ANQGSEA. CDR3 in DNA: TGCAGCGTTGAGATCGTTGGTCAGCCCCAGCATTTT. Translating it yields CSVEIVGQPQHF.

This chain's CDR3 is CASREQGAPSEKLFF. As DNA, the CDR3 is TGTGCCAGCAGGGAACAGGGGGCGCCGAGTGAAAAACTGTTTTTT. The V call is TRBV28, the J call TRBJ1-4; 9 bases fit TRBD1. V lost 6 bases, J lost 7 bases, and 9 bases stayed unmatched. Germline V CDR1 and CDR2: MDHEN, SYDVKM. The length of the CDR3 is 15 residues.

This chain links TRBV5-1 with TRBJ1-2, with unresolved D. The germline V gene encodes CDR1 SGHRS and CDR2 YFSETQ. V was pared by 1 base and J by 6 bases, with 7 bases between. This CDR3 contains 12 residues. The CDR3 loop reads CASSLSADGYTF. Here the CDR3 DNA reads TGCGCCAGCAGCTTGTCAGCGGATGGCTACACCTTC.

Note on this clone: A much more abundant neighbour one base away suggests this may be a read error. The same CDR3 can be traced to other DNA sequences in this sample. The chain carries TRBV5-1 and TRBJ2-3; 7 bases match TRBD2. This CDR3 has 15 residues. V gave up 0 bases and J gave up 2 bases; unmatched junction bases: 3. Germline CDR1 SGHRS, CDR2 YFSETQ. Here the CDR3 DNA reads TGCGCCAGCAGCTTGGTTGGGACTAACACAGATACGCAGTATTTT. Its protein is CASSLVGTNTDTQYF.

V gene TRBV7-3 combines with J gene TRBJ2-1; possible D gene TRBD2, 6 bases. The CDR3 length is 15 residues. Looked up from germline, CDR1 is SGHTA and CDR2 is FQGTGA. V shed 4 bases and J shed 9 bases, with 19 bases lying between them. The chain's CDR3 is CASSSQIAGGAEQFF. In DNA form, the CDR3 reads TGTGCCAGCAGCTCTCAAATTGCCGGGGGAGCTGAGCAGTTCTTC.

This clone has ten or more counts. The chain joins TRBV2 to TRBJ2-1; possible D gene TRBD2, 7 bases. The CDR3 length is 15 residues. The germline CDR1 and CDR2 sequences are SNHLY and FYNNEI. V was trimmed by 2 bases and J by 8 bases, leaving 16 bases between them. The DNA for the CDR3 is TGTGCCAGCAGTGAACTTGGGGGGGGCGCGTATGAGCAGTTCTTC. This codes for CASSELGGGAYEQFF.

The genes are TRBV7-9 and TRBJ2-3; D uncertain. This CDR3 comprises 13 residues. Between the trimmed V and J ends, which lost 0 bases and 6 bases, there was a span of 7 bases. Germline V gives CDR1 SEHNR, CDR2 FQNEAQ (reference sequence). The CDR3 reads CASSLANKDTQYF. The CDR3 DNA reads TGTGCCAGCAGCTTAGCGAACAAGGATACGCAGTATTTT.

V is TRBV5-1 and J is TRBJ2-7, with D possibly TRBD1 on 6 matching bases. The CDR3 is 14 residues long. The germline gives CDR1 SGHRS, CDR2 YFSETQ. The V end was cut by 4 bases, the J end by 1 base, with 12 bases between. This CDR3 reads CASSRTALSYEQYF. The CDR3 DNA is TGCGCCAGCAGCCGGACAGCCTTGTCCTACGAGCAGTACTTC.

The genes are TRBV5-1 and TRBJ2-3, with 8 bases matching TRBD1. Germline CDR1 reads SGHRS; CDR2 reads YFSETQ. J was trimmed by 7 bases and V by 0 bases; bases with no gene match: 4. CDR3 size: 14 residues. The CDR3 protein is CASSLAQGANTQYF. CDR3 DNA: TGCGCCAGCAGCTTGGCTCAGGGGGCGAATACGCAGTATTTT. Combining the CDR3 with reference TRBV5-1 and TRBJ2-3 gives the whole variable domain KAGVTQTPRYLIKTRGQQVTLSCSPISGHRSVSWYQQTPGQGLQFLFEYFSETQRNKGNFPGRFSGRQFSNSRSEMNVSTLELGDSALYLCASSLAQGANTQYFGPGTRLTVL.

The J gene is TRBJ2-1, the V gene TRBV12-5, with 12 bases lining up with TRBD2. V was pared by 6 bases and J by 8 bases, with 5 bases of the junction left unmatched. Germline CDR1 and CDR2: LGHNT and FRNRAP. The CDR3 has 14 residues. CDR3 nucleotide sequence: TGTGCTAGTGGGGGACTAGCGGGTTTGTATGAGCAGTTCTTC. This codes for CASGGLAGLYEQFF.

This clone has a count of ten or more. The rearrangement joins TRBV7-6 to TRBJ1-1; the D is unclear. CDR3 length: 15 residues. The V and J ends lost 1 base and 4 bases respectively, with 13 bases between them. CDR1 is SGHVS, CDR2 FNYEAQ, per germline. CDR3 amino acids: CASSLGGGRSTEAFF. CDR3 coding DNA: TGTGCCAGCAGCTTAGGGGGAGGCAGGTCCACTGAAGCTTTCTTT.

Concerning this clone: The sample has other DNA sequences that encode this CDR3 too. This chain uses TRBV7-9 with TRBJ1-5; D unresolved. CDR1 and CDR2 from the germline V gene are SEHNR and FQNEAQ (reference sequence). This CDR3 region has 13 residues. V shed 5 bases and J shed 2 bases, with 7 bases lying between them. The CDR3 nucleotides read TGTGCCAGCAGCCGAGACGGCAATCAGCCCCAGCATTTT. It encodes CASSRDGNQPQHF.

This chain joins TRBV7-2 and TRBJ1-5; no firm D call. Trimming cost V 1 base and J 4 bases, with 5 bases left between them. The CDR3 loop spans 13 amino acids. The germline gives CDR1 SGHTA, CDR2 FQGNSA. The DNA of the CDR3 is TGTGCCAGCAGCTTAGTCGAGAATCAGCCCCAGCATTTT. Translation: CASSLVENQPQHF.

This chain uses TRBV15 with TRBJ2-1, with TRBD2 matching over 7 bases. The CDR3 runs to 16 residues. The germline gives CDR1 LNHNV, CDR2 YYDKDF (reference sequence). With V trimmed by 3 bases and J by 0 bases, 5 bases remained unmatched. CDR3 protein: CATSRVRLASYNEQFF. The CDR3 DNA reads as TGTGCCACCAGCAGGGTAAGACTAGCCTCCTACAATGAGCAGTTCTTC.

The chain has TRBV25-1 and TRBJ2-5; TRBD2 agrees at 7 bases. The V segment lost 2 bases and the J segment 2 bases; nucleotides outside the gene matches: 5. Germline V gene sequence: CDR1 MGHDK, CDR2 SYGVNS. This CDR3 spans 15 amino acids. The CDR3 coding sequence is TGTGCCAGCAGTGAAGGTGTCGGGGGGCAAGAGACCCAGTACTTC. It yields the protein CASSEGVGGQETQYF.

The gene calls are TRBV29-1 and TRBJ2-1; 9 bases line up with TRBD2. The CDR3 extends over 12 amino acids. Germline assignment: CDR1 SQVTM and CDR2 ANQGSEA. V gave up 4 bases and J gave up 12 bases; unmatched junction bases: 7. CDR3 region: CSVGTAGGLQFF. In DNA form, the CDR3 reads TGCAGCGTTGGGACGGCGGGAGGGCTGCAGTTCTTC.

This clone was recorded only once. The rearrangement links TRBV19 to TRBJ1-5; no definite D call. CDR1 LNHDA and CDR2 SQIVND come from the germline V gene (reference sequence). This CDR3 spans 15 amino acids. The V gene lost 3 bases and the J gene lost 2 bases, with 11 bases spanning the gap. The CDR3 DNA reads as TGTGCCAGTAGTATGGCCGGGCCGCGCAATCAGCCCCAGCATTTT. Protein: CASSMAGPRNQPQHF.